This T cell receptor (beta chain) stems from a study of siplizumab effects on memory and regulatory T cells. Germline V CDR1 and CDR2: SGHAT, FQDESV (reference sequence). CDR3 size: 15 residues. V dropped 4 bases and J dropped 6 bases, with 15 bases sitting between them. Note on this clone: Its target is not known.

About 9.8 x 10^4 TCR templates per sample were sequenced. The table came from immunoSEQ multiplex PCR; TCRdb's copy has only in-frame clones and leaves some out. In the table there are about 10,000 clones, about 40% of which are singletons. Over a period of around six days at 37 degrees C, the mixed lymphocyte reaction cells were cocultured. Points from the study as a whole: Whether proliferating Tregs in siplizumab cultures suppress was not functionally confirmed. Roughly 80-96% of proliferating CD4+ or CD8+ clones lacked a naive or memory phenotype that could be assigned. Alloreactive sequences traceable to unstimulated CD4+ memory cells declined significantly under siplizumab.

This receptor was taken from a human donor in good health; the cells came from an allogeneic mixed lymphocyte reaction. Sequencing was carried out using CFSE-low (dividing) CD8+ T cells sorted from an allogeneic mixed lymphocyte reaction. This sequence joins TRBV11-1 and TRBJ2-2; weak D call: TRBD1 (6 bases). CDR3 region: CASSSQQGFAGELFF. CDR3 nucleotides: TGTGCCAGCAGCTCCCAACAGGGCTTCGCCGGGGAGCTGTTTTTT.